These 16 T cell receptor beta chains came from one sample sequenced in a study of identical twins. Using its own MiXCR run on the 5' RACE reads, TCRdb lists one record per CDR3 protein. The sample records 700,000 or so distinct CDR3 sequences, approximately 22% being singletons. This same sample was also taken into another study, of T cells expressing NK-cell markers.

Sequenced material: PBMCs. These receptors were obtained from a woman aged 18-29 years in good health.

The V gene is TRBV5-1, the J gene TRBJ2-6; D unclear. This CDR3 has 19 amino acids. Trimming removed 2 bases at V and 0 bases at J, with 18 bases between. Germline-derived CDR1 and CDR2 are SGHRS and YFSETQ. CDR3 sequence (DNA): TGCGCCAGCAGCTTACAACAAACCCAAGCGAGCTCTGGGGCCAACGTCCTGACTTTC. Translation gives CASSLQQTQASSGANVLTF. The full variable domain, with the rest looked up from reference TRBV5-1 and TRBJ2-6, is KAGVTQTPRYLIKTRGQQVTLSCSPISGHRSVSWYQQTPGQGLQFLFEYFSETQRNKGNFPGRFSGRQFSNSRSEMNVSTLELGDSALYLCASSLQQTQASSGANVLTFGAGSRLTVL.

The CDR3 DNA reads as TGCGCCAGCAGCTTGTTAGGGGCTCAGAGCACCGGGGAGCTGTTTTTT. Translation gives CASSLLGAQSTGELFF. The chain couples TRBV5-1 to TRBJ2-2; maybe TRBD1 (5 bases). Germline V gene sequence: CDR1 SGHRS, CDR2 YFSETQ. CDR3 size: 16 residues. V was cut by 1 base and J by 4 bases, with 14 bases left in between.

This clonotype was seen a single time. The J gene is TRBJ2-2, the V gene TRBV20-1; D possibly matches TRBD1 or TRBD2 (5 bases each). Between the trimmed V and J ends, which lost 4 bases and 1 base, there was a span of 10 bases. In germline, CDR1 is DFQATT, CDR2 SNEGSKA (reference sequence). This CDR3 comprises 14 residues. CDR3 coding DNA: TGCAGTGCTACCGGGACGGTGAACACCGGGGAGCTGTTTTTT. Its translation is CSATGTVNTGELFF.

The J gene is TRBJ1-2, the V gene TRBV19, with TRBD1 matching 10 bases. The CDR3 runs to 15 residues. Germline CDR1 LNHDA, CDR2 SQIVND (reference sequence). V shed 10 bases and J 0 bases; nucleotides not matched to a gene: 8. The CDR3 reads CATADRGRANYGYTF. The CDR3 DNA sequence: TGTGCCACCGCTGACAGGGGGCGGGCTAACTATGGCTACACCTTC.

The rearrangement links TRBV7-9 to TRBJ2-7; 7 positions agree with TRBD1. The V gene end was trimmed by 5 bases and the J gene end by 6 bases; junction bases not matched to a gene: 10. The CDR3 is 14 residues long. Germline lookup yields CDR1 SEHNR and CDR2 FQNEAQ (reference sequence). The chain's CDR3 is CASSPTGTVREQYF. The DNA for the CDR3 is TGTGCCAGCAGCCCAACCGGGACAGTGCGCGAGCAGTACTTC.

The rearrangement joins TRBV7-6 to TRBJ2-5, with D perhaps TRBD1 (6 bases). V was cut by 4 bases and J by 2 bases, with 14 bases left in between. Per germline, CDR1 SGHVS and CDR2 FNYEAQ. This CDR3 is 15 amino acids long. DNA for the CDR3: TGTGCCAGCAGCTATTACAGGGATCGGCAAGAGACCCAGTACTTC. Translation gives CASSYYRDRQETQYF.

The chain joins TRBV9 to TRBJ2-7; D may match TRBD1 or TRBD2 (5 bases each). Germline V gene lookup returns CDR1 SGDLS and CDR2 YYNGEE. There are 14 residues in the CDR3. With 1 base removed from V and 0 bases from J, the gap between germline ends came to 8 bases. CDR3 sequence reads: CASSVFGTSYEQYF. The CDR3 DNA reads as TGTGCCAGCAGCGTATTTGGGACCTCCTACGAGCAGTACTTC.

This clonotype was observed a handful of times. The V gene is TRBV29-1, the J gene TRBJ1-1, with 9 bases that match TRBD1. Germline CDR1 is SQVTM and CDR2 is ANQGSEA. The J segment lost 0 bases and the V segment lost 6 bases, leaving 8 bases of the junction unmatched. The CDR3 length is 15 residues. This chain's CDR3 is CSVSNTGGVNTEAFF. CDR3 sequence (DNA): TGCAGCGTCTCGAATACAGGGGGCGTGAACACTGAAGCTTTCTTT. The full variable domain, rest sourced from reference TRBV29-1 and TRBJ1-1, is SAVISQKPSRDICQRGTSLTIQCQVDSQVTMMFWYRQQPGQSLTLIATANQGSEATYESGFVIDKFPISRPNLTFSTLTVSNMSPEDSSIYLCSVSNTGGVNTEAFFGQGTRLTVV.

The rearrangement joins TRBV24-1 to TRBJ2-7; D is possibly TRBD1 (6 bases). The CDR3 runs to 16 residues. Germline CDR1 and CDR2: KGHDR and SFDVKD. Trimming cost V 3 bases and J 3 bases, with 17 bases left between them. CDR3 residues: CATSDPLQGPLYEQYF. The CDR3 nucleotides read TGTGCCACCAGTGATCCGTTACAGGGCCCCCTCTACGAGCAGTACTTC.

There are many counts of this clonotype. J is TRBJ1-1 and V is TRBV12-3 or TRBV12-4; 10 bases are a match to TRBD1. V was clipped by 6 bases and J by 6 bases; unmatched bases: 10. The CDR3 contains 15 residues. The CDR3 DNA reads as TGTGCCAGCAGGAGAGACAGGGGGCCGTCCTCTGAAGCTTTCTTT. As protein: CASRRDRGPSSEAFF.

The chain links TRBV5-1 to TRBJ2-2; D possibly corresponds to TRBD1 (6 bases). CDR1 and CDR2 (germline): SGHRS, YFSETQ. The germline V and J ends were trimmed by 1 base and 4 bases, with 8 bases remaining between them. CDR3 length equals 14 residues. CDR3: CASSLQGPTGELFF. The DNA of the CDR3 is TGCGCCAGCAGCTTGCAGGGGCCCACCGGGGAGCTGTTTTTT.

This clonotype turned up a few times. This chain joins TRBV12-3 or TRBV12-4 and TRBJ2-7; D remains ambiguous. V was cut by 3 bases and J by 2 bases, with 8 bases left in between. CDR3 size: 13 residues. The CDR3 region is CASSFPPPYEQYF. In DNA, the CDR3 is TGTGCCAGCAGTTTTCCACCCCCCTACGAGCAGTACTTC.

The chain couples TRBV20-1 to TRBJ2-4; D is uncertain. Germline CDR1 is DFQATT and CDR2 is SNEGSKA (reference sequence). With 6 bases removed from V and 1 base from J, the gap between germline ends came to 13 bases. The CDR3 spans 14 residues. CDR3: CSAATVLAKNIQYF. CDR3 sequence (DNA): TGCAGTGCCGCTACGGTTCTGGCCAAAAACATTCAGTACTTC.

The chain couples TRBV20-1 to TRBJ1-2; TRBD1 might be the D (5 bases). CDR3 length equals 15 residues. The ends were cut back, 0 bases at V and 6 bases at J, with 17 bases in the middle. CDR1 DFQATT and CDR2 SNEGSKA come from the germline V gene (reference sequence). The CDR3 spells CSARDQGVVAHGYTF. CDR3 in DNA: TGCAGTGCTAGAGATCAGGGAGTAGTGGCCCATGGCTACACCTTC.

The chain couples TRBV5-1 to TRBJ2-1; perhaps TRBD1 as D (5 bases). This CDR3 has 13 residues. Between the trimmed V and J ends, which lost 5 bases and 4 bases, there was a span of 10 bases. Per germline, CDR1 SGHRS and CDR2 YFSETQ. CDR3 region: CASRFQGYNEQFF. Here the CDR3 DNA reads TGCGCCAGCAGATTCCAGGGTTACAATGAGCAGTTCTTC.

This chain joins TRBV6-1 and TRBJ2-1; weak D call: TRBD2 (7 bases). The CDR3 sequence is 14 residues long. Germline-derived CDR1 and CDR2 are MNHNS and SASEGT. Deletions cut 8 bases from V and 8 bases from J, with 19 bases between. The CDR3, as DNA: TGTGCCAGCGGTCCCGGGGGGCTTCGCGATGAGCAGTTCTTC. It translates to CASGPGGLRDEQFF.